The 13 T cell receptor beta chains below come from one sample, sequenced in a study of CD8+ T cells in alopecia areata. RNA extraction was followed by reverse transcription into cDNA, which acted as the sequencing template. Assay: immunoSEQ multiplex PCR; the TCRdb copy retains only in-frame clones and omits some. The table records over 100,000 clones without singletons, the ten largest covering 20%. The specimen sequenced was lesional skin. Receptors originate from a C3H/HeJ mouse with alopecia areata. The strain is characterized by the MHC haplotype H2-k.

The sample holds many counts of this clone. All gene names here are mouse names. The read halts 4 residues ahead of the CDR3 end, with the missing end drawn from the germline J gene. The chain recombines TRBV13-3 with TRBJ2-3, with TRBD2 matching over 10 bases. V dropped 5 bases and J dropped 4; count of bases not matched to a gene: 4. CDR3 length: 14 residues. Germline V gene data show CDR1 as NNHDY and CDR2 as SYVADS. The covered CDR3 bases are TGTGCCAGCAGAGGACTGGGGGTCTCAGAA. Translation gives CASRGLGVSE. The whole CDR3 sequence is CASRGLGVSETLYF.

To note about this clone: Gene names and germline match the mouse. The sequenced fragment ends 4 residues before the CDR3 boundary, so the rest is inferred from the germline J gene. The chain combines TRBV19 with TRBJ2-7; D is possibly TRBD1 (6 bases). This CDR3 comprises 13 residues. The V end lost 6 bases, the J end lost 2 bases, and 12 bases lay between the germline ends. Per the germline V gene, CDR1 is FNHDT and CDR2 is SITEND (reference sequence). CDR3 bases read: TGTGCCAGCACACCGGGACAACCCTAT. Amino acid sequence: CASTPGQPY. The full CDR3 is CASTPGQPYEQYF.

Concerning this clone itself: Each gene name is a mouse one. The read terminates 4 residues before the CDR3 end, so the remaining end is supplied by the germline J gene. V is TRBV13-1 and J is TRBJ2-1, with TRBD2 matching over 13 bases. The CDR3 covers 15 residues. The germline gives CDR1 NSHNY, CDR2 SYGAGN. CDR3 protein: CASSDRTGGAAEQFF. Partial CDR3 DNA: TGTGCCAGCAGTGATAGGACTGGGGGGGCGGCT.

This clone was seen a handful of times. Gene names are mouse gene names. Sequencing ends 4 residues short of the CDR3 end; the germline J gene provides the rest. This sequence joins TRBV13-3 and TRBJ1-2, with TRBD1 matching over 8 bases. Germline lookup yields CDR1 NNHDY and CDR2 SYVADS. Unmatched junction bases numbered 8, after V lost 0 bases and J lost 1 base. The CDR3 covers 17 residues. The DNA read from the CDR3 is TGTGCCAGCAGTGATGTGGGCAGGGGGCGTGGAAACTCC. It specifies CASSDVGRGRGNS. The complete CDR3 sequence is CASSDVGRGRGNSDYTF.

In the case of this clone: Gene names are the mouse ones. The read ends 4 residues early relative to the CDR3; the germline J gene fills the gap. This rearrangement joins TRBV1 to TRBJ2-5, with D hard to call. Germline V gives CDR1 NSQYPW, CDR2 LRSPGD (reference sequence). CDR3 size: 13 residues. The CDR3 region is CTCSAETPDTQYF. The part of the CDR3 DNA that was read is TGCACCTGCAGTGCAGAGACTCCAGAC.

Concerning this clone itself: Mouse germline and gene names are used. The read gets to within 4 residues of the CDR3 end, and the germline J gene fills in the rest. The V and J genes are TRBV13-2 and TRBJ2-1, with D perhaps TRBD1 (6 bases). This CDR3 has 15 amino acids. Trimming pared 0 bases from V and 4 bases from J, leaving 11 bases between. Germline CDR1 reads NNHNN; CDR2 reads SYGAGS (reference sequence). CDR3 region: CASGDAWDKYAEQFF. The sequenced CDR3 bases are TGTGCCAGCGGTGATGCATGGGACAAATATGCT.

The table lists this clone with a few counts. The gene names given are mouse names. The read is 4 residues too short to cover the CDR3 end, so that end is filled in from the germline J gene. The chain has TRBV13-3 and TRBJ2-1; the match to TRBD1 covers 7 bases. The CDR3 consists of 15 residues. CDR1 and CDR2 from the germline V gene are NNHDY and SYVADS. V shed 0 bases and J 2 bases; nucleotides not matched to a gene: 2. CDR3 DNA, as far as it was read: TGTGCCAGCAGTGATGACAGGGGTGACTATGCT. The encoded protein is CASSDDRGDYA. The whole CDR3 is CASSDDRGDYAEQFF.

As for this clone: Gene names follow the mouse nomenclature. The read falls 4 residues short of the CDR3 end, and the missing part is taken from the germline J gene. The chain has TRBV3 and TRBJ1-1, with 10 positions matching TRBD1. The CDR3 is made up of 16 amino acids. Germline loops: CDR1 SNHLY, CDR2 FYNGKV (reference sequence). V dropped 4 bases and J dropped 0; count of bases not matched to a gene: 5. This CDR3 reads CASSWGTGESNTEVFF. CDR3 bases read: TGTGCCAGCAGCTGGGGGACAGGGGAATCAAACACA.

This clone was recorded at least ten times. Germline and genes: mouse. The read stops 4 residues short of the end of the CDR3; the missing end is completed from the germline J gene. This chain links TRBV13-3 with TRBJ2-4, with 7 nucleotides matching TRBD2. The length of the CDR3 is 16 residues. Germline CDR1 is NNHDY and CDR2 is SYVADS. V lost 2 bases to trimming and J lost 0 bases; unmatched junction nucleotides: 6. CDR3 DNA, as far as it was read: TGTGCCAGCAGTGAGATCGGGGGGGAGAGTCAAAAC. Its protein product is CASSEIGGESQN. The full CDR3 protein is CASSEIGGESQNTLYF.

In its sample, this clone was seen a few times. Genes here carry mouse names. The missing CDR3 end, 4 residues past where the read stops, is filled in from the germline J gene. The gene calls are TRBV17 and TRBJ2-1; 9 bases match TRBD2. The V gene's germline CDR1 is MNHDT and CDR2 YYDKIL. This CDR3 has 16 amino acids. J lost 5 bases, V lost 0 bases, and 5 bases had no gene match. CDR3 bases read: TGTGCTAGCAGTAGAGATCTTACTGGGGGGAATGCT. Protein: CASSRDLTGGNA. The CDR3 reads in full as CASSRDLTGGNAEQFF.

The sample holds a few counts of this clone. Gene labels here are mouse ones. The read ends 4 residues before the CDR3 terminus; that terminus is restored from the germline J gene. J is TRBJ2-5 and V is TRBV5; no clear D gene. Trimming took off 0 bases at V and 3 bases at J, with 4 bases between the two ends. The CDR3 runs to 13 residues. Germline assignment: CDR1 LGHNA and CDR2 YNLKQL (reference sequence). CDR3 sequence reads: CASSQEQQDTQYF. Incomplete CDR3 DNA: TGTGCCAGCAGCCAAGAGCAGCAAGAC.

Concerning this clone itself: Mouse names are used for the genes. With the read ending 4 residues before the CDR3 end, the germline J gene is used to fill in that end. The rearrangement uses TRBV1 and TRBJ2-2, with TRBD2 matching 8 bases. The CDR3 runs to 16 residues. Germline V lookup: CDR1 NSQYPW, CDR2 LRSPGD (reference sequence). Trimming took 2 bases from V and 2 from J; bases not matched to a gene: 4. The covered CDR3 bases are TGCACCTGCAGTGCAACCTGGGGGGCGAACACCGGG. Its translation: CTCSATWGANTG. The entire CDR3 protein reads CTCSATWGANTGQLYF.

Note on this clone: Any gene name here is a mouse gene name. Read data end 4 residues before the CDR3 end; the end is taken from the germline J gene. The chain links TRBV5 to TRBJ1-1, with 7 bases lining up with TRBD1. Germline loops: CDR1 LGHNA, CDR2 YNLKQL (reference sequence). The CDR3 runs 15 residues. The J segment lost 0 bases and the V segment lost 0 bases, leaving 1 base of the junction unmatched. The CDR3 bases that were read are TGTGCCAGCAGCCAAGATACAGGGGCAAACACA. The encoded protein is CASSQDTGANT. The entire CDR3 protein reads CASSQDTGANTEVFF.